These 14 T cell receptor beta chains share one sample of origin, sequenced in a study of PD-L1 blockade in urothelial cancer. Time point denoted: pretreatment peripheral blood. Profiling relied on immunoSEQ multiplex PCR, and the TCRdb table lists in-frame clones only, not all of them. The table shows 95,000 or so clones, with about nine tenths occurring only once. The source was PBMCs, collected around atezolizumab (anti-PD-L1) treatment. The source of these receptors is a man aged 60-69 years with urothelial cancer.

The genes are TRBV11-3 and TRBJ1-3; TRBD1 aligns across 8 bases. The germline V gene has CDR1 SGHNT and CDR2 YENEEA. With V trimmed by 3 bases and J by 0 bases, 1 base remained unmatched. The CDR3 covers 15 residues. CDR3 coding DNA: TGTGCCAGCAGCTTGGGACAGGCCTCTGGAAACACCATATATTTT. Its protein is CASSLGQASGNTIYF.

The V gene is TRBV19, the J gene TRBJ1-1; D is unclear. This CDR3 contains 13 residues. CDR1 LNHDA and CDR2 SQIVND come from the germline V gene (reference sequence). V gave up 2 bases and J gave up 7 bases, with 11 bases separating them. For the CDR3, the DNA is TGTGCCAGTAGTATATATCCGGGAGTTGAAGCTTTCTTT. It encodes CASSIYPGVEAFF. Variable domain in full (rest from reference TRBV19 and TRBJ1-1): DGGITQSPKYLFRKEGQNVTLSCEQNLNHDAMYWYRQDPGQGLRLIYYSQIVNDFQKGDIAEGYSVSREKKESFPLTVTSAQKNPTAFYLCASSIYPGVEAFFGQGTRLTVV.

The chain links TRBV7-2 to TRBJ1-2; a weak D match, TRBD1 (6 bases). The V gene lost 6 bases and the J gene lost 7 bases, with 15 bases spanning the gap. Germline CDR1 and CDR2: SGHTA and FQGNSA. The CDR3 has 13 residues. The CDR3 DNA reads as TGTGCCAGCAGACAAGGGGGGGCGGGTGGCTACACCTTC. This sequence encodes CASRQGGAGGYTF.

This chain joins TRBV6-5 and TRBJ2-5; TRBD2 is a possible D gene (6 bases). CDR1 and CDR2 from the germline V gene are MNHEY and SVGAGI. The CDR3 consists of 11 residues. Between the trimmed V and J ends, which lost 6 bases and 7 bases, there was a span of 9 bases. The CDR3 sequence is CASRGGRTQYF. For the CDR3, the DNA is TGTGCCAGCAGGGGAGGTAGGACCCAGTACTTC.

The chain employs TRBV6-5 and TRBJ1-1; D possibly corresponds to TRBD1 (6 bases). CDR1 and CDR2 (germline): MNHEY, SVGAGI. V was trimmed by 7 bases and J by 1 base, leaving 10 bases between them. The CDR3 runs 13 residues. CDR3 amino acids: CASNRQENTEAFF. The CDR3 DNA is TGTGCCAGCAATAGACAGGAGAACACTGAAGCTTTCTTT.

This chain uses TRBV11-2 with TRBJ2-5; a possible D gene is TRBD2 (5 bases). Germline values: CDR1 SGHAT, CDR2 FQNNGV. Trimming cost V 5 bases and J 4 bases, with 14 bases left between them. This CDR3 has 14 amino acids. CDR3 region: CASSPSSGRETQYF. The CDR3 nucleotides read TGTGCCAGCAGCCCCTCCTCTGGGAGAGAGACCCAGTACTTC.

V gene TRBV19 combines with J gene TRBJ1-4; weak D call: TRBD1 (6 bases). Per germline, CDR1 LNHDA and CDR2 SQIVND (reference sequence). The germline V and J ends were trimmed by 6 bases and 2 bases, with 16 bases remaining between them. CDR3 size: 16 residues. CDR3 loop: CASSSNRVGTNEKLFF. CDR3 bases: TGTGCCAGTAGCTCCAACAGGGTCGGGACTAATGAAAAACTGTTTTTT.

The chain links TRBV19 to TRBJ1-1; a weak D match, TRBD1 (6 bases). The CDR3 is 13 residues long. The V end was cut by 6 bases, the J end by 3 bases, with 11 bases between. Germline-derived CDR1 and CDR2 are LNHDA and SQIVND (reference sequence). The DNA for the CDR3 is TGTGCCAGTAGGGACAGTGGGTACACTGAAGCTTTCTTT. This codes for CASRDSGYTEAFF.

The rearrangement joins TRBV28 to TRBJ1-5; D is unclear. V lost 5 bases, J lost 4 bases, and 9 bases lay in between. Germline V CDR1 and CDR2: MDHEN, SYDVKM. This CDR3 is built from 13 residues. CDR3 in DNA: TGTGCCAGCAGTCAGACAAATAATCAGCCCCAGCATTTT. This gives the protein CASSQTNNQPQHF.

The rearrangement joins TRBV4-2 to TRBJ2-4; weak D call: TRBD1 (6 bases). V shed 3 bases and J shed 0 bases, with 21 bases lying between them. Germline CDR1 reads LGHNA; CDR2 reads YNFKEQ. There are 19 residues in the CDR3. The CDR3 reads CASSHRQERGFIAKNIQYF. CDR3 nucleotide sequence: TGTGCCAGCAGCCACCGACAGGAGAGGGGATTCATAGCCAAAAACATTCAGTACTTC.

The V call is TRBV21-1, the J call TRBJ2-1; the D call of TRBD1 is as the table states it, not checked on the DNA. TRBV21-1 is described as a pseudogene. This CDR3 spans 12 amino acids. The DNA of the CDR3 is TGTGCCGTCCGGGGGACAGACGGTGAGCAGTTCTTC. It is translated as CAVRGTDGEQFF.

The J gene is TRBJ2-1, the V gene TRBV2, with TRBD2 identical over 7 bases. The germline V gene has CDR1 SNHLY and CDR2 FYNNEI. J was trimmed by 7 bases and V by 11 bases; bases with no gene match: 2. This CDR3 comprises 10 residues. The CDR3 coding sequence is TGTGCCGGGGGGGGGAATGAGCAGTTCTTC. It encodes CAGGGNEQFF.

V and J are TRBV28 and TRBJ2-3, with 11 bases lining up with TRBD2. Germline V lookup: CDR1 MDHEN, CDR2 SYDVKM. The CDR3 runs 14 residues. V shed 5 bases, J shed 5 bases, and the junction held 3 bases outside the gene matches. CDR3 in DNA: TGTGCCAGCAGTGCTAGCGGGGGGAGAGATACGCAGTATTTT. Translated, it gives CASSASGGRDTQYF.

The chain is built from TRBV29-1 and TRBJ2-3, with unresolved D. The V end was cut by 4 bases, the J end by 1 base, with 6 bases between. CDR1 is SQVTM and CDR2 is ANQGSEA in the germline V gene. CDR3 length equals 12 residues. The CDR3 protein is CSVVWRTDTQYF. The CDR3 nucleotides read TGCAGCGTTGTCTGGCGCACAGATACGCAGTATTTT.